The 2 T cell receptor beta chains reported below all come from one sample, sequenced in a study of shared clonotypes between healthy human individuals. Sequencing was performed with immunoSEQ multiplex PCR; in TCRdb, only in-frame clones are kept and a portion is missing. Here the sample spans 2 million to 2.5 million clones, over 85% being singletons. Sequencing input: naive CD4+ T cells sorted from blood. The subset here: CD45RA+ positively selected. The source of these receptors is a man aged 18 to 30 in good health.

The chain links TRBV5-6 to TRBJ1-5, with D perhaps TRBD1 (5 bases). Germline CDR1 SGHDT, CDR2 YYEEEE. V lost 4 bases to trimming and J lost 4 bases, with 24 bases between them. The CDR3 is 18 residues long. The CDR3 sequence: CASSGRDLVGSANQPQHF. The CDR3 DNA reads as TGTGCCAGCAGCGGCCGGGACCTTGTGGGGTCAGCAAATCAGCCCCAGCATTTT.

The V gene is TRBV7-3, the J gene TRBJ2-1, with D hard to call. Germline V gene sequence: CDR1 SGHTA, CDR2 FQGTGA. This CDR3 has 13 residues. Trimming removed 4 bases from V and 10 bases from J, with 14 bases in between. The CDR3 sequence is CASSSPTLNEQFF. CDR3 sequence (DNA): TGTGCCAGCAGCTCCCCGACCTTGAACGAGCAGTTCTTC. Together with reference TRBV7-3 and TRBJ2-1, the CDR3 gives the full variable domain: GAGVSQTPSNKVTEKGKYVELRCDPISGHTALYWYRQSLGQGPEFLIYFQGTGAADDSGLPNDRFFAVRPEGSVSTLKIQRTERGDSAVYLCASSSPTLNEQFFGPGTRLTVL.